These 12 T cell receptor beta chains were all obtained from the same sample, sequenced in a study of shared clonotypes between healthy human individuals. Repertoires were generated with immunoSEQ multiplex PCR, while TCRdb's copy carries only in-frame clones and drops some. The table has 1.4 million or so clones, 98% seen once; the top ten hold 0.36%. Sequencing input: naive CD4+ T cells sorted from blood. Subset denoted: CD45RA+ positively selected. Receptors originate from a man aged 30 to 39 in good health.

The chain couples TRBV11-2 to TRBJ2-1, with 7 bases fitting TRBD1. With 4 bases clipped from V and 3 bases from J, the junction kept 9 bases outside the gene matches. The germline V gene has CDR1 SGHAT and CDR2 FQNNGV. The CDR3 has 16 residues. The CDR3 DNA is TGTGCCAGCAGCTCCTACAAGGGACAGAGCTACAATGAGCAGTTCTTC. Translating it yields CASSSYKGQSYNEQFF.

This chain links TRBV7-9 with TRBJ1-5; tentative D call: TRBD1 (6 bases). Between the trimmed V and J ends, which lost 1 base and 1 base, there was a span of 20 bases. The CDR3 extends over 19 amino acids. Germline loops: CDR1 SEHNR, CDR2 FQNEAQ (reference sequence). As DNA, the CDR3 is TGTGCCAGCAGCTTAGGGTCGGGGGCCAGCGGTGGGAGCAATCAGCCCCAGCATTTT. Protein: CASSLGSGASGGSNQPQHF.

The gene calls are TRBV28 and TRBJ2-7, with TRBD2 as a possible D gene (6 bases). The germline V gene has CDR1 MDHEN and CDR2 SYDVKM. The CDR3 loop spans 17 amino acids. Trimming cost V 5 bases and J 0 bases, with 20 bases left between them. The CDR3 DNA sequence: TGTGCCAGCAGTCCGGGGACTCCGGGACGGGACTCCTACGAGCAGTACTTC. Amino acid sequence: CASSPGTPGRDSYEQYF.

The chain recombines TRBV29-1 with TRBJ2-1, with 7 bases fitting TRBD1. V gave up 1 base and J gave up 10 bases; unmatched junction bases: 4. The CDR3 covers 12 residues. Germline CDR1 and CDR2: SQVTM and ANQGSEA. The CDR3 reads CSVEVGRGEQFF. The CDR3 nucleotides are TGCAGCGTTGAAGTGGGCAGGGGGGAGCAGTTCTTC.

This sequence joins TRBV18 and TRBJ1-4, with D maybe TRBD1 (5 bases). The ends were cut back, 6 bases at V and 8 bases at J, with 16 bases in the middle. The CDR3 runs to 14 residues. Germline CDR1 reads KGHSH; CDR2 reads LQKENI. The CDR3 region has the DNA TGTGCCAGCTCCACCGGGACGCCGGTCGAAAAACTGTTTTTT. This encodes CASSTGTPVEKLFF.

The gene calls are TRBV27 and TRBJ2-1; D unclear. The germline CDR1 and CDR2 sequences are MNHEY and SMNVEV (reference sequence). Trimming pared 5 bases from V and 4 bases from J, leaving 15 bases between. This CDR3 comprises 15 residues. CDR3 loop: CASSTPYGRYNEQFF. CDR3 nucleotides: TGTGCCAGCAGTACCCCATACGGGCGGTACAATGAGCAGTTCTTC.

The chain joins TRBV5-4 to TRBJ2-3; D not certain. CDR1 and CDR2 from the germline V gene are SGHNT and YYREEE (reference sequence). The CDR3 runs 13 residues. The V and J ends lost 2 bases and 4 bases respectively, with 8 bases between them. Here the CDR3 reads CASSFLGSDTQYF. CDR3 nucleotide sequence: TGTGCCAGCAGCTTTTTGGGCTCAGATACGCAGTATTTT.

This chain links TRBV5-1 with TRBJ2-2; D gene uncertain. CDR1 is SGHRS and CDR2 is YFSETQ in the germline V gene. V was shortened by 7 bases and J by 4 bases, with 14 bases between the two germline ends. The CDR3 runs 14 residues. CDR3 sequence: CASGLNSPTGELFF. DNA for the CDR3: TGCGCCAGCGGATTAAACAGCCCCACCGGGGAGCTGTTTTTT.

CDR3 sequence (DNA): TGTGCCAGCTCACCCGGGACATCTCTTAGCAATCAGCCCCAGCATTTT. This codes for CASSPGTSLSNQPQHF. The chain employs TRBV18 and TRBJ1-5; the D gene is possibly TRBD1 (6 bases). The CDR3 runs 16 residues. CDR1 is KGHSH and CDR2 is LQKENI in the germline V gene. V gave up 3 bases and J gave up 0 bases, with 12 bases separating them.

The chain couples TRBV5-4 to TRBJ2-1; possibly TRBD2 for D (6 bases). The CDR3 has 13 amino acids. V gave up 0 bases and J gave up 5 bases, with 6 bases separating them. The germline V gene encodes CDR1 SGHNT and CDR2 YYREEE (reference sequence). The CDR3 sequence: CASSLGGDNEQFF. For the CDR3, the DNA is TGTGCCAGCAGCTTGGGGGGGGACAATGAGCAGTTCTTC. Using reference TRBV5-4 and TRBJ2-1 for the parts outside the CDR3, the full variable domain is ETGVTQSPTHLIKTRGQQVTLRCSSQSGHNTVSWYQQALGQGPQFIFQYYREEENGRGNFPPRFSGLQFPNYSSELNVNALELDDSALYLCASSLGGDNEQFFGPGTRLTVL.

The CDR3 sequence: CAWSALEAGELFF. CDR3 bases: TGTGCCTGGAGTGCCCTCGAGGCCGGGGAGCTGTTTTTT. V is TRBV30 and J is TRBJ2-2; D is unresolved. V shed 1 base and J shed 6 bases, with 9 bases lying between them. CDR1 and CDR2 (germline): GTSNPN, SVGIG (reference sequence). CDR3 size: 13 residues.

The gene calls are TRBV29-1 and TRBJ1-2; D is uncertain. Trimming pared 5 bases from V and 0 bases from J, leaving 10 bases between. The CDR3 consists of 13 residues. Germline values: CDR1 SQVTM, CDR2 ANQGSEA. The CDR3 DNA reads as TGCAGCGTTTTAGTCGCCTCTAACTATGGCTACACCTTC. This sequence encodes CSVLVASNYGYTF. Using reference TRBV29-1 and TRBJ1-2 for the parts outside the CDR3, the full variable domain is SAVISQKPSRDICQRGTSLTIQCQVDSQVTMMFWYRQQPGQSLTLIATANQGSEATYESGFVIDKFPISRPNLTFSTLTVSNMSPEDSSIYLCSVLVASNYGYTFGSGTRLTVV.